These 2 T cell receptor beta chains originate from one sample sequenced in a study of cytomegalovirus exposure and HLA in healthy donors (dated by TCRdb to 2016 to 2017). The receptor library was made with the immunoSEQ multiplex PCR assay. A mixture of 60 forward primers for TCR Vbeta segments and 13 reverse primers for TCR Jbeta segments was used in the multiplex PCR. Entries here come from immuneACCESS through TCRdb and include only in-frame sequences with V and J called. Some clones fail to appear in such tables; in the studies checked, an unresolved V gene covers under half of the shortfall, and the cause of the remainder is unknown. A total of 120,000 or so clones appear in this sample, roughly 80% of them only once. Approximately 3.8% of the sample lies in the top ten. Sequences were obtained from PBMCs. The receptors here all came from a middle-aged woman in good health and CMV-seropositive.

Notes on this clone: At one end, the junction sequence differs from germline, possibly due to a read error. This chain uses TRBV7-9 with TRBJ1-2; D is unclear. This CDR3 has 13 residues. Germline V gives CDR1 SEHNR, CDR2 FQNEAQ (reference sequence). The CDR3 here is CSSSFSITDGYTF. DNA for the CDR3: TGTTCCAGCAGCTTTTCGATTACGGATGGCTACACCTTC.

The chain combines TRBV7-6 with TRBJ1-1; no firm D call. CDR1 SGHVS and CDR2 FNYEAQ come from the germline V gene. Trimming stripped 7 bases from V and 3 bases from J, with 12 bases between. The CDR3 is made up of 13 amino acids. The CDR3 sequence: CASTFLLYTEAFF. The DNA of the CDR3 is TGTGCCAGCACTTTCCTCCTTTACACTGAAGCTTTCTTT.